The present TCR beta chain was sequenced within a study of T-cell reconstitution after alpha-beta-depleted transplantation in children. It was with unique molecular identifiers that the TCRbeta library was prepared. MiXCR, applied by TCRdb to the PCR reads, yields one record per CDR3 protein. The data show 250,000 to 300,000 distinct CDR3 sequences, about 9.4% seen once. V lost 6 bases, J lost 2 bases, and 6 bases stayed unmatched. This CDR3 comprises 15 residues. In germline, CDR1 is SGHNT, CDR2 YENEEA. In this sample, this clonotype turned up many times. Its antigen remains unknown. Whole-study findings and limits: The main origin of T-cell counts and diversity one year after transplant was newly produced T cells. Surviving thymic progenitors and recipient T cells were the source of high TCRbeta diversity at day 60 in some patients. Expanded graft clones, several hundred of them, were reportedly the source of alpha-beta T cells about two months after transplant.

The receptor was derived from a boy in the first two years of life with acute myeloid leukemia, due to receive a stem cell transplant. This rearrangement joins TRBV11-3 to TRBJ2-5, with 10 bases identical to TRBD2. Specimen: PBMCs, collected before TCRalphabeta/CD19-depleted stem cell transplant. The CDR3 region is CASSPGTSVQETQYF. CDR3 coding DNA: TGTGCCAGCAGTCCGGGGACTAGCGTACAAGAGACCCAGTACTTC. Looking up the rest from reference TRBV11-3 and TRBJ2-5 gives the full variable domain: EAGVVQSPRYKIIEKKQPVAFWCNPISGHNTLYWYLQNLGQGPELLIRYENEEAVDDSQLPKDRFSAERLKGVDSTLKIQPAELGDSAVYLCASSPGTSVQETQYFGPGTRLLVL.